This T cell receptor beta chain was identified in a study of human T cells and chemical hapten exposure. Turning to the study itself: Recorded diagnoses among the mostly female patients were alopecia areata, totalis or universalis. Whole-study findings and limits: Relative to control repertoires, expanded TCRs gave rise to significantly more large CDR3 similarity clusters.

The CDR3 consists of 18 residues. Looked up from germline, CDR1 is SGHTA and CDR2 is FQGTGA. V was cut by 3 bases and J by 1 base, with 16 bases left in between. Individual cDNA molecules received unique molecular identifiers in the library. Via MiXCR, TCRdb re-called the RACE reads, giving one row per CDR3 protein. The sample includes 350,000 to 450,000 distinct CDR3 sequences, approximately 5.1% of them seen just once. Specified time point: pre-sensitization, week 0. The treatment was: therapeutic diphenylcyclopropenone sensitization with weekly scalp DPC. Donors were 18 to 70-year-old alopecia patients suitable for DPC. This clonotype was seen only a few times. Its antigen is unknown.

The sample consisted of whole blood, taken in connection with sensitization to the hapten diphenylcyclopropenone (DPC). The V gene is TRBV7-3, the J gene TRBJ2-6, with D perhaps given as TRBD1 or TRBD2 (6 bases each). The origin of this receptor is a woman aged 45-59 years with alopecia areata. Some clones in this sample may be carry-over from other donors' samples. As DNA, the CDR3 is TGTGCCAGCAGCTTTAAAACAGGGACTGATTCTGGGGCCAACGTCCTGACTTTC. Its translation is CASSFKTGTDSGANVLTF. The full variable domain, rest sourced from reference TRBV7-3 and TRBJ2-6, is GAGVSQTPSNKVTEKGKYVELRCDPISGHTALYWYRQSLGQGPEFLIYFQGTGAADDSGLPNDRFFAVRPEGSVSTLKIQRTERGDSAVYLCASSFKTGTDSGANVLTFGAGSRLTVL.